This is a list of T cell receptor beta chains from one sample in a study of Graves' ophthalmopathy and Graves' hyperthyroidism. TCRdb re-analysed the multiplex PCR reads in MiXCR, keeping a single row per CDR3 protein. This table holds roughly 420,000 distinct CDR3 sequences, roughly 21% found once. The sequenced sample consisted of peripheral blood. Receptors were obtained from a woman in her late teens or twenties with stable Graves' hyperthyroidism. Each CDR3 is given with its conserved first and last residue. D genes are given only for firm matches. Size values are once, few and many counts, or a class for expanded clones, and some rows have none.

V	J	size	D	CDR3	DNA
TRBV7-9	TRBJ1-2	many	.	CASSLAGGGYTF	TGTGCCAGCAGCTTAGCAGGGGGAGGCTACACCTTC
TRBV19	TRBJ1-5	many	TRBD1	CASSRDRGQPQHF	TGTGCCAGTAGCAGGGACAGGGGCCAGCCCCAGCATTTT
TRBV19	TRBJ2-7	many	.	CASSLDYLTYEQYF	TGTGCCAGTAGTCTGGACTACCTTACCTACGAGCAGTACTTC
TRBV2	TRBJ2-5	many	.	CASSDIGSGETQYF	TGTGCCAGCAGTGATATCGGGAGTGGAGAGACCCAGTACTTC
TRBV5-1	TRBJ1-6	few	TRBD1	CASRPGTGASPLHF	TGCGCCAGCAGACCCGGGACAGGCGCCTCACCCCTCCACTTT
TRBV6-4	TRBJ1-1	.	.	CASRTDDRIGFSNTEAFF	TGTGCCAGCAGGACGGATGACAGGATAGGTTTTTCAAACACTGAAGCTTTCTTT
TRBV7-9	TRBJ1-1	.	.	CASSLLGGITEAFF	TGTGCCAGCAGCTTATTGGGGGGGATCACTGAAGCTTTCTTT
TRBV7-2	TRBJ2-2	.	.	CASGRTRTNTGELFF	TGTGCCAGCGGGCGGACCAGAACTAACACCGGGGAGCTGTTTTTT
TRBV12-3/TRBV12-4	TRBJ2-2	many	TRBD1	CASSYGQGGGELFF	TGTGCCAGCAGTTACGGACAGGGAGGCGGGGAGCTGTTTTTT
TRBV2	TRBJ2-7	many	.	CASRRESYEQYF	TGTGCCAGCAGACGGGAGTCCTACGAGCAGTACTTC
TRBV30	TRBJ1-5	many	.	CAWSVGQPQHF	TGTGCCTGGAGTGTGGGTCAGCCCCAGCATTTT
TRBV20-1	TRBJ2-2	many	.	CSARPNTGELFF	TGCAGTGCTAGGCCGAACACCGGGGAGCTGTTTTTT
TRBV12-3/TRBV12-4	TRBJ1-6	many	TRBD1	CASSPPGQGANSPLHF	TGTGCCAGCAGTCCCCCCGGACAGGGCGCGAATTCACCCCTCCACTTT
TRBV5-4	TRBJ2-7	many	.	CASSLSAGYEQYF	TGTGCCAGCAGCTTGTCGGCGGGTTACGAGCAGTACTTC
TRBV7-8	TRBJ1-5	.	TRBD1	CASSGGTGHNQPQHF	TGTGCCAGCAGCGGCGGGACAGGGCATAATCAGCCCCAGCATTTT
TRBV6-5	TRBJ2-7	many	.	CASSYTDRAYEQYF	TGTGCCAGCAGTTACACCGACCGGGCTTACGAGCAGTACTTC
TRBV20-1	TRBJ2-7	.	TRBD2	CSARGGRASYEQYF	TGCAGTGCTAGGGGCGGGAGGGCATCCTACGAGCAGTACTTC
TRBV12-3/TRBV12-4	TRBJ1-1	many	.	CASSTRTGSSTEAFF	TGTGCCAGCAGTACCCGTACCGGGAGCAGCACTGAAGCTTTCTTT
TRBV3-1	TRBJ2-2	.	.	CASSQDGGPGELFF	TGTGCCAGCAGCCAAGACGGCGGGCCCGGGGAGCTGTTTTTT
TRBV5-1	TRBJ1-2	.	.	CASSLGGRQSYGYTF	TGCGCCAGCAGCTTGGGGGGCAGACAAAGCTATGGCTACACCTTC
TRBV25-1	TRBJ2-7	.	TRBD1	CASSDVRGQGLTLNEQYF	TGTGCCAGCAGTGATGTAAGGGGACAGGGGCTAACTCTTAACGAGCAGTACTTC
TRBV19	TRBJ2-5	.	.	CASNPGGILQETQYF	TGTGCCAGTAATCCAGGGGGGATCTTACAAGAGACCCAGTACTTC
TRBV6-2/TRBV6-3	TRBJ2-5	.	.	CASSSERGAYQYQETQYF	TGTGCCAGCAGTTCCGAGAGGGGGGCTTATCAATACCAAGAGACCCAGTACTTC
TRBV28	TRBJ2-7	many	.	CASSSSLGQGSEQYF	TGTGCCAGCAGTTCCTCATTAGGGCAGGGGAGCGAGCAGTACTTC
TRBV27	TRBJ1-2	many	.	CASSLALGSGYTF	TGTGCCAGCAGTTTAGCCCTCGGATCTGGCTACACCTTC
TRBV12-3/TRBV12-4	TRBJ2-6	many	.	CASSSGPSSGANVLTF	TGTGCCAGCAGTTCTGGACCCAGCTCTGGGGCCAACGTCCTGACTTTC
TRBV4-1	TRBJ1-5	.	.	CASSQVGANQPQHF	TGCGCCAGCAGCCAAGTTGGTGCCAATCAGCCCCAGCATTTT
TRBV20-1	TRBJ2-5	many	.	CSAEYLQETQYF	TGCAGTGCGGAGTATCTCCAAGAGACCCAGTACTTC
TRBV20-1	TRBJ1-1	.	.	CSARKAPQAFF	TGCAGTGCTAGAAAGGCACCTCAGGCTTTCTTT
TRBV12-3/TRBV12-4	TRBJ2-5	many	TRBD2	CASTSPSGSVGETQYF	TGTGCCAGCACCTCTCCGAGCGGGAGCGTGGGGGAGACCCAGTACTTC
TRBV6-2/TRBV6-3	TRBJ2-7	many	.	CASSWDTAVQYF	TGTGCCAGCAGTTGGGACACTGCGGTGCAGTACTTC
TRBV20-1	TRBJ2-5	many	.	CSVKTTAETQYF	TGCAGTGTGAAGACGACAGCTGAGACCCAGTACTTC
TRBV6-2/TRBV6-3	TRBJ1-1	many	TRBD1	CASAGDRPEAFF	TGTGCCAGTGCCGGGGACAGACCTGAAGCTTTCTTT
TRBV12-3/TRBV12-4	TRBJ1-2	many	.	CASSSGTAVSGYTF	TGTGCCAGCAGTTCGGGGACTGCCGTATCTGGCTACACCTTC
TRBV28	TRBJ2-5	many	.	CASSGSTETQYF	TGTGCCAGCAGTGGGTCGACGGAGACCCAGTACTTC
TRBV7-3	TRBJ2-3	.	.	CASSATGRPGDTQYF	TGTGCCAGCAGCGCTACGGGACGCCCAGGGGATACGCAGTATTTT
TRBV5-1	TRBJ2-4	many	.	CASSPDGQKNIQYF	TGCGCCAGCAGCCCGGACGGACAGAAAAACATTCAGTACTTC
TRBV11-1	TRBJ2-5	many	TRBD2	CASSSRGLAQETQYF	TGTGCCAGCAGCTCCCGGGGACTAGCGCAAGAGACCCAGTACTTC
TRBV11-2	TRBJ2-5	.	.	CASSLVPGDLQETQYF	TGTGCCAGCAGCTTAGTTCCAGGGGACTTACAAGAGACCCAGTACTTC
TRBV6-2/TRBV6-3	TRBJ2-5	.	TRBD2	CASSHRDRGLLAGGQETQYF	TGTGCCAGCAGTCACCGGGACAGGGGGTTACTAGCGGGAGGGCAAGAGACCCAGTACTTC